This TCR beta chain was found in a study of blood T cell repertoires in COVID-19. Method: immunoSEQ multiplex PCR; TCRdb's copy keeps in-frame clones and lacks some. The table has about 250,000 clones, approximately 86% seen once. Germline values: CDR1 MRHNA, CDR2 SNTAGT. V dropped 0 bases and J dropped 7 bases, with 15 bases sitting between them. This CDR3 has 16 residues. This sequence originates from an elderly woman with active or convalescent COVID-19. The chain has TRBV6-4 and TRBJ2-2; no definite D call. Sequencing used peripheral blood. The CDR3 coding sequence is TGTGCCAGCAGTGACTCGACGGGTTGGCCCGGCGGGGAGCTGTTTTTT. Protein product: CASSDSTGWPGGELFF.